This T cell receptor beta chain is drawn from a study of blood T cell repertoires in COVID-19. Overall study context: Whether acute or convalescent, the COVID-19 samples came from the United States, Italy and Spain. In each case, the material was cDNA or gDNA derived from T cells, B-cell-depleted T cells, or PBMCs.

Losses at the gene ends were 8 bases for V and 4 bases for J; bases not matched to a gene: 7. The CDR3 consists of 12 residues. From germline, CDR1 is SQVTM and CDR2 ANQGSEA. A Seattle source enrolled patients during active infection and followed them longitudinally. Methods used by the authors: Reference gene primers were amplified, and this amplification served to estimate nucleated cell counts. The repertoire was sequenced with immunoSEQ multiplex PCR; TCRdb's copy has only in-frame clones and lacks some. The V and J calls and clone size come from that table; D and trimming were worked out from the DNA. The top ten hold approximately 20% of the sample, which has about 62,000 clones, 75% to 90% seen once.

The sequence came from a woman aged 55-69 years with COVID-19, enrolled during active disease. The genes are TRBV29-1 and TRBJ1-1; TRBD1 matches at 7 bases. The sample consisted of peripheral blood. CDR3 region: CSIRQGPTEAFF. CDR3 nucleotide sequence: TGCAGCATCCGACAGGGTCCCACTGAAGCTTTCTTT.